This TCR beta chain was sequenced for a study of patients and donors after allogeneic stem cell transplantation (dated by TCRdb to the early 2020s). Receptor libraries were prepared by RT-PCR. TCRdb names NextSeq 550 as the instrument used. Through fastp at Q25 and MiXCR, TCRdb rebuilt clones from the public reads, retaining in-frame beta chains. A single entry per CDR3 protein holds the most common genes and DNA from its merged rows. This sample is represented by about 150,000 distinct CDR3 sequences; approximately 37% of them were singletons. Around 50% of the sample comes from the top ten. The germline V gene encodes CDR1 SGDLS and CDR2 YYNGEE. V lost 0 bases and J lost 6 bases; the stretch between them is 17 bases long. The CDR3 holds 16 amino acids from the cysteine to the phenylalanine. The CDR3 DNA has 48 bases and is translated from base 1. As concerns this clonotype: It has no known antigen specificity. No base quality information exists; no much larger clone differs at one position.

The chain is encoded by TRBV9 joined to TRBJ2-3; no D segment can be confidently identified. The receptor comes from a human donor who was either an allogeneic HSCT recipient or a stem cell or donor lymphocyte infusion donor (not recorded which). It is not recorded whose cells these are; they may come from a transplant donor. Sequencing was performed on blood, either unsorted or a sorted T cell fraction (not recorded which). This receptor carries the CDR3 CASSVESTRPPDTQYF. The nucleotide sequence is TGTGCCAGCAGCGTAGAATCAACCCGCCCCCCCGATACGCAGTATTTT.